This T cell receptor beta chain was captured by sequencing in a study of beta chain features in type 1 diabetes. The investigators reverse transcribed all of the isolated RNA, so they sequenced expressed TCRB transcripts. Method: immunoSEQ multiplex PCR; TCRdb's copy keeps in-frame clones and lacks some. This sample has about 170,000 clones, with almost 8% found just once. This clone has just a few counts. Antigen specificity is unknown. Germline CDR1 and CDR2: SGHVS and FQNEAQ. The CDR3 totals 15 residues. Trimming removed 7 bases at V and 10 bases at J, with 23 bases between. Study-level points and caveats: Across all four CD4+ subsets, people with type 1 diabetes showed modestly shorter TCRB CDR3s.

The material sequenced was central memory CD4+ T cells from blood. The origin of this receptor is a man younger than 35 with type 1 diabetes. The chain is built from TRBV7-8 and TRBJ2-1; perhaps TRBD2 as D (5 bases). The CDR3 loop is CASTPAGVEGVEQFF. CDR3 bases: TGTGCCAGCACCCCGGCTGGGGTAGAGGGTGTAGAGCAGTTCTTC. Full variable domain (rest looked up from reference TRBV7-8 and TRBJ2-1): GAGVSQSPRYKVAKRGQDVALRCDPISGHVSLFWYQQALGQGPEFLTYFQNEAQLDKSGLPSDRFFAERPEGSVSTLKIQRTQQEDSAVYLCASTPAGVEGVEQFFGPGTRLTVL.